This TCR beta chain was identified during a study of regulatory T cells in long-lasting Graves disease. Study-level background: Graves' patients who were just diagnosed had used antithyroid drugs for under 3 months. Study outcomes and limitations: Sample size, which was small, may have reduced accuracy.

The CDR3 spans 16 residues. The germline V gene has CDR1 SNHLY and CDR2 FYNNEI. For TCR beta, libraries came from iRepertoire HTBI primers and Arm-PCR of CDR3 regions. One entry per CDR3 protein, called by TCRdb with MiXCR from the multiplex PCR reads. The sample carries about 560,000 distinct CDR3 sequences, about 16% recorded once. About this clonotype itself: Its antigen is not known. One end of the junction fails to match germline, which may point to a read error.

Documented time point: newly diagnosed GD, antithyroid drugs for less than 3 months. Making the TCR library involved RNA that had been extracted from PBMCs. These records were also assigned to another study, of T cells in Graves' hyperthyroidism and ophthalmopathy.

This specimen consisted of peripheral blood mononuclear cells (PBMCs), obtained at new diagnosis, from a patient treated with antithyroid drugs. The sequence was obtained from a man younger than 30 with Graves disease. V is TRBV2 and J is TRBJ2-1; 10 nucleotides align to TRBD2. The CDR3, as DNA: TGTGCCAGCAGTGAAAAAGCGGGAGGGCCTTCCCGTGAGCAGCTCTTC. It yields the protein CASSEKAGGPSREQLF.